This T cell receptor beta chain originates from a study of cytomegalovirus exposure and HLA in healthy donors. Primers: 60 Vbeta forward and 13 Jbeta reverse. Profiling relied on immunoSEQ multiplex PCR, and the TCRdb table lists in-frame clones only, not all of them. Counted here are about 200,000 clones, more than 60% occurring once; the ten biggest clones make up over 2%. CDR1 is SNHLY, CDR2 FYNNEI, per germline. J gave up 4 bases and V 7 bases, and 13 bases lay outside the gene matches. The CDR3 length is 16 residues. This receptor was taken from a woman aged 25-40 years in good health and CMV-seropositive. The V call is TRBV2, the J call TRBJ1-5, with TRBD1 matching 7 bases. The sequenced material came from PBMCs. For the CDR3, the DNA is TGTGCCAGCACCCGAGGGGACAGATATGGAAATCAGCCCCAGCATTTT. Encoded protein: CASTRGDRYGNQPQHF.